The clone carrying this T cell receptor (beta chain) has only a few counts. A clone one base away is much larger, so this may be a read error. Amplified TCR beta CDR3 regions were obtained using RNA transcripts as template. In the first round, RT-PCR was carried out with HTBI primers, and a multiplex PCR formed the second round. TCRdb passed the multiplex PCR reads through MiXCR, listing each CDR3 protein once. The data contain over a million distinct CDR3 sequences, less than 45% of them singletons. The CDR3 spans 13 residues. Germline V gene lookup returns CDR1 DFQATT and CDR2 SNEGSKA (reference sequence). V shed 5 bases and J shed 0 bases, with 10 bases lying between them. This entry comes from a study of Graves' ophthalmopathy and Graves' hyperthyroidism.

The rearrangement uses TRBV20-1 and TRBJ1-1, with D hard to call. This TCR was sampled from an adult man with Graves' hyperthyroidism. What was sequenced was peripheral blood or thyroid tissue (not recorded which). The CDR3 is CSAFGQVNTEAFF. The CDR3 DNA sequence: TGCAGTGCTTTCGGGCAGGTGAACACTGAAGCTTTCTTT.